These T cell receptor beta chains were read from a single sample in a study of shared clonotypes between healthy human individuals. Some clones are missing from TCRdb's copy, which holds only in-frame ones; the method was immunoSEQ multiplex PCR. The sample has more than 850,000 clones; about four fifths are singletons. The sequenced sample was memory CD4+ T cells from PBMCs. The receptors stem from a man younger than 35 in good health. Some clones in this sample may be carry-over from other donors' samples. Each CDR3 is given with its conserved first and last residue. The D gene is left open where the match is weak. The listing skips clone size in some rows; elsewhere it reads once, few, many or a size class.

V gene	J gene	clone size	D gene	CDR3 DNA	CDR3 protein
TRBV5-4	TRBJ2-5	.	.	TGTGCCAGCAGCCGCGGGTACCAAGAGACCCAGTACTTC	CASSRGYQETQYF
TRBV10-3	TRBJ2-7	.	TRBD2	TGTGCCGTCCAGAGCGGGAGTGGCTACGAGCAGTACTTC	CAVQSGSGYEQYF
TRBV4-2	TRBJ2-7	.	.	TGTGCCAGCAGCCAAGATTCCGACAGTCCCTACGAGCAGTACTTC	CASSQDSDSPYEQYF
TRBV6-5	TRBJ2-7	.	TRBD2	TGTGCCAGCAGATCCGGACTAGCGGGAGTGTACGAGCAGTACTTC	CASRSGLAGVYEQYF
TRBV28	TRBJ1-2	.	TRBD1	TGTGCCAGCACCCTCGCGACAGGGGGCGCGAAAAACTATGGCTACACCTTC	CASTLATGGAKNYGYTF
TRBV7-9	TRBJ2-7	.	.	TGTGCCAGCAGTGGGAGAGGATCCTACGAGCAGTACTTC	CASSGRGSYEQYF
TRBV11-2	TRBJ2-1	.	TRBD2	TGTGCCAGCAGCTCAACGACTAGCGGGAGGGTGAATGAGCAGTTCTTC	CASSSTTSGRVNEQFF
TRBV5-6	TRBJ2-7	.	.	TGTGCCAGCAGCTTGGTGGGGGTAATGGGCTCCTACGAGCAGTACTTC	CASSLVGVMGSYEQYF
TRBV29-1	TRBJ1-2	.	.	TGCAGCGTTGAAGATAGGTGGCAGCACTATGGCTACACCTTC	CSVEDRWQHYGYTF
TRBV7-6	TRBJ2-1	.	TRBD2	TGTGCCAGCAGCCCGGGACTACTTTCCCATGAGCAGTTCTTC	CASSPGLLSHEQFF
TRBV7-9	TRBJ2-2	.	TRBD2	TGTGCCAGCAGCTTTCTTCCTAGCGGTACCACCGGGGAGCTGTTTTTT	CASSFLPSGTTGELFF
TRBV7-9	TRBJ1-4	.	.	TGTGCCAGCAGCTTAAGGGACTATGAAAAACTGTTTTTT	CASSLRDYEKLFF
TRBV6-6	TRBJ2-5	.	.	TGTGCCAGCAGTTCCCGGGACTCTGAGACCCAGTACTTC	CASSSRDSETQYF
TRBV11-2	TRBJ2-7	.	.	TGTGCCAGCAGCTCTCCCTTGCCCGATGACGAGCAGTACTTC	CASSSPLPDDEQYF
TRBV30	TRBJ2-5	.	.	TGTGCCGCCACACCGGGACTTCAGTACCAAGAGACCCAGTACTTC	CAATPGLQYQETQYF
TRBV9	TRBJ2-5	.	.	TGTGCCAGCAGCAGAATGGGGACCATCCAAGAGACCCAGTACTTC	CASSRMGTIQETQYF
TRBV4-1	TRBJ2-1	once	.	TGCGCCAGCAGCCAACCTACTGACAACAATGAGCAGTTCTTC	CASSQPTDNNEQFF
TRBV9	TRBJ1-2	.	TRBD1	TGTGCCAGCAGCGTAGGAGGGGGCGAGGACTATGGCTACACCTTC	CASSVGGGEDYGYTF
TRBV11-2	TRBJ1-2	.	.	TGTGCCAGCAGCTTAGATCCGTCCCATGGCTACACCTTC	CASSLDPSHGYTF
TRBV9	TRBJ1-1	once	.	TGTGCCAGCAGCGTAGAACAGAAATCTGAAGCTTTCTTT	CASSVEQKSEAFF
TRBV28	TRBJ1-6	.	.	TGTGCCAGCAGCCCCCTGACAGCCTATAATTCACCCCTCCACTTT	CASSPLTAYNSPLHF
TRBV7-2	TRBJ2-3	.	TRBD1	TGTGCCAGCAGCCAAGCGAGACAGGGGATCAAGGCAGATACGCAGTATTTT	CASSQARQGIKADTQYF
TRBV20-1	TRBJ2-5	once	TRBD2	TGCAGTGGAGGACCGGGGGGGACCCAGTACTTC	CSGGPGGTQYF
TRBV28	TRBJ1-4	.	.	TGTGCCAGCAGCCCAGGAGGGAGTACGAATGAAAAACTGTTTTTT	CASSPGGSTNEKLFF